This T cell receptor (beta chain) emerged from a study of T cell responses to AZD1222 COVID-19 vaccine. Produced via immunoSEQ multiplex PCR; TCRdb's table is partial and in-frame only. The table shows 90,000 to 150,000 clones, with 91% occurring only once. The length of the CDR3 is 13 residues. The germline CDR1 and CDR2 sequences are MDHEN and SYDVKM. V shed 5 bases, J shed 6 bases, and the junction held 7 bases outside the gene matches. This material consisted of peripheral blood, taken on day 0 of AZD1222 vaccination. This clonotype originated in an adult in good health. The rearrangement joins TRBV28 to TRBJ2-7, with 7 bases fitting TRBD1. The CDR3 loop is CASSPRQGFEQYF. As DNA, the CDR3 is TGTGCCAGCAGTCCCAGACAGGGTTTCGAGCAGTACTTC.